This entry is about one T cell receptor (beta chain). Its antigen is not known. The CDR3 length is 16 residues. V shed 2 bases and J shed 4 bases, with 16 bases lying between them. CDR1 MNHNS and CDR2 SASEGT come from the germline V gene. Authors' processing steps: Variation in CDR3 across clinicopathological groups served as the basis for constructing a distant-metastasis classifier in papillary thyroid cancer. TCRdb re-processed the PCR reads through MiXCR. TCRdb's processing, not the authors', yielded these V and J calls. The sample includes under 6,000 clones, roughly 30% of them seen just once. Treatment of any kind had been given to no patient before thyroid surgery. This sample is drawn from a study of metastatic and nonmetastatic thyroid tumors. Study results and caveats: Relative to benign nodules, malignant thyroid tumors were reportedly characterized by significantly elevated TCR beta diversity in blood and tumor.

The V gene is TRBV6-1, the J gene TRBJ2-3; possible D gene TRBD1, 6 bases. The TCR comes from a female donor with papillary thyroid cancer or a benign thyroid nodule (not recorded which). Some clones in this sample may be carry-over from other donors' samples. Sequences were obtained from adjacent normal tissue. The CDR3 nucleotides are TGTGCCAGCAGTGAATTCCAGGGGAGTCTTGCAGATACGCAGTATTTT. Translating it yields CASSEFQGSLADTQYF.